This T cell receptor (beta chain) appears in the sequencing data of a study of blood T cells in healthy people across ages. General study results and limits: Per million T cells, TCR beta diversity dropped roughly linearly as age increased. With naive T cell percentage, TCR beta diversity showed a strong correlation.

The junction had 6 bases not matched to a gene; V was cut back by 1 base and J by 4 bases. Germline-derived CDR1 and CDR2 are SGHTA and FQGNSA. The CDR3 runs to 15 residues. Collection of 8.5 to 10 milliliters of peripheral blood was performed for each donor. With a J-beta primer mix and a sample-barcoded 5' primer, a second PCR ran 7 to 11 cycles. The template-switch adaptor, which had 12 random nucleotides, put a tag on each cDNA molecule. In TCRdb, the 5' RACE reads were re-called with MiXCR into one record per CDR3 protein. The sample has roughly 930,000 distinct CDR3 sequences, about 44% seen once. Notes on this clonotype: Its target is unknown.

This clonotype originated in a man under 40 in good health. The chain uses TRBV7-2 and TRBJ2-7, with 8 nucleotides matching TRBD1. The sample consisted of blood. The CDR3 sequence: CASSLELGQAYEQYF. CDR3 DNA: TGTGCCAGCAGCTTAGAGTTGGGACAGGCTTACGAGCAGTACTTC.